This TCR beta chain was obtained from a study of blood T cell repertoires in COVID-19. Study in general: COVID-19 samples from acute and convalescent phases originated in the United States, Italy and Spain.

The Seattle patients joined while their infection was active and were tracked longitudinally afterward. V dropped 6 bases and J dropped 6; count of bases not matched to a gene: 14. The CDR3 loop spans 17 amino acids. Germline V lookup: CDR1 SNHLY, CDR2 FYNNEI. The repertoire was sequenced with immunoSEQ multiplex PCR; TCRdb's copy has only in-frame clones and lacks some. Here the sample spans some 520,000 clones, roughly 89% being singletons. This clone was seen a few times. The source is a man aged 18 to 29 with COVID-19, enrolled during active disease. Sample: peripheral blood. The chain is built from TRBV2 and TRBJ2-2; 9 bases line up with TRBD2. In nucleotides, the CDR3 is TGTGCCAGCAGCGACCCGGTCGCTAGCGGGACGTCCGGGGAGCTGTTTTTT. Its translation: CASSDPVASGTSGELFF.